The TCR beta chain described here comes from a study of human T cells and chemical hapten exposure. Study overall: 2% DPC was applied to around 2 cm by around 2 cm of upper inner arm skin for sensitization.

Via MiXCR, TCRdb re-called the RACE reads, giving one row per CDR3 protein. The repertoire holds roughly 180,000 distinct CDR3 sequences, with about 15% as singletons. Study conclusions and caveats: With patch test score, the counts of PT1 expanded TCRs showed a positive correlation.

V was pared by 7 bases and J by 1 base, with 4 bases between. Per germline, CDR1 MDHEN and CDR2 SYDVKM. This CDR3 spans 11 amino acids. Of note for this clonotype: Its antigen remains unidentified. Possible read error: a much larger clone is one base away.

As for time point: patch test 1, 2 weeks after DPC sensitization. Treatment in this sample: therapeutic diphenylcyclopropenone sensitization with weekly scalp DPC. At patch-test visits, sampling came before the patch test. The chain joins TRBV28 to TRBJ1-2; D is unresolved. The specimen was whole blood, collected in connection with sensitization to the hapten diphenylcyclopropenone (DPC). The TCR originated in a woman aged 25 to 45 with alopecia areata. Some clones in this sample may be carry-over from other donors' samples. The CDR3 DNA is TGTGCCAGCACCAATAACTATGGCTACACCTTC. It translates to CASTNNYGYTF.